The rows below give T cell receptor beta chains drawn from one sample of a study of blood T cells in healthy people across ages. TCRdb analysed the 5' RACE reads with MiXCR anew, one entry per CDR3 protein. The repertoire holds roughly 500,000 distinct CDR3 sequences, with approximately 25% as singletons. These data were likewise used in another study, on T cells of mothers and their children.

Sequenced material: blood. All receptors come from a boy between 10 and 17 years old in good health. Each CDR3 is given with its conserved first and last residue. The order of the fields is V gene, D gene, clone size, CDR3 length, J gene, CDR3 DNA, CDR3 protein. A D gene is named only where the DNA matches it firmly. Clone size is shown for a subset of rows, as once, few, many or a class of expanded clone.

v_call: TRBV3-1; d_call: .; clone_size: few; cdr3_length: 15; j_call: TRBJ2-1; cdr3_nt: TGTGCCAGCAGCCTTACGCGCAGGGACTACAATGAGCAGTTCTTC; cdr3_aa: CASSLTRRDYNEQFF
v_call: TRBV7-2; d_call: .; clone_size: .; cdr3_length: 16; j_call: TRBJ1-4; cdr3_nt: TGTGCCAGCAGCTTAAACGGGGTACATCAACGGGAAAAACTGTTTTTT; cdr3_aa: CASSLNGVHQREKLFF
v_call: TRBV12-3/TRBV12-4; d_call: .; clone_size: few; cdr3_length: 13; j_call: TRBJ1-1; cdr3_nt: TGTGCCAGCAGCTATAGGACAGCCCACAAAGCTTTCTTT; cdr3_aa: CASSYRTAHKAFF
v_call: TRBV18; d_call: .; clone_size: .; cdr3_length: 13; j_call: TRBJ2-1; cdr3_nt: TGTGCCAGCTCACCAGGAGTCCCCAATGAGCAGTTCTTC; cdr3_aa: CASSPGVPNEQFF
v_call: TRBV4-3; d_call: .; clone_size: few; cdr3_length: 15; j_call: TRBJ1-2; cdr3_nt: TGCGCCAGCAGCCAGGGAAGGGGGACGAACTATGGCTACACCTTC; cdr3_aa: CASSQGRGTNYGYTF
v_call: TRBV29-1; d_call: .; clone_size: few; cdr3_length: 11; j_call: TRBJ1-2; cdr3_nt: TGCAGCGTCGGGGGATACTATGGCTACACCTTC; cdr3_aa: CSVGGYYGYTF
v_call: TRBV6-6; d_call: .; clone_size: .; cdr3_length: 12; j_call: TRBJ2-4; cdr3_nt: TGTTCCAGCACCGATTACACAAACATTCAGTACTTC; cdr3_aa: CSSTDYTNIQYF
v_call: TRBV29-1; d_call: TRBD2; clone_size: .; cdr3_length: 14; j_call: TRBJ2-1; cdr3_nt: TGCAGCGTTGGACCAGCGGGAAGGGACAATGAGCAGTTCTTC; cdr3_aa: CSVGPAGRDNEQFF
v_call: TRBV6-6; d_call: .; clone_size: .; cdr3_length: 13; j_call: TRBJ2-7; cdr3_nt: TGTGCCAGCAGTTACACCAGGGTTTACGAGCAGTACTTC; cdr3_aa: CASSYTRVYEQYF
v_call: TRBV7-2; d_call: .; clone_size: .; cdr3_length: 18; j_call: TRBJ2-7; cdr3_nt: TGTGCCAGCAGCTTAAGCCCAACAGGGGAGGTGTCAACCTACGAGCAGTACTTC; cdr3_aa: CASSLSPTGEVSTYEQYF
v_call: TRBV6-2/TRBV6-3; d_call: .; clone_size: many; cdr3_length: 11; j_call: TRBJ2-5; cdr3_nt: TGTGCCAGCAGGGAATGGGAGACCCAGTACTTC; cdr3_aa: CASREWETQYF
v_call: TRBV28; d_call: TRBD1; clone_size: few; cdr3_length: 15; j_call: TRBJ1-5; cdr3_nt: TGTGCCAGCAGTATTGACAGGGGGTTTGGACAGCCCCAGCATTTT; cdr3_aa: CASSIDRGFGQPQHF
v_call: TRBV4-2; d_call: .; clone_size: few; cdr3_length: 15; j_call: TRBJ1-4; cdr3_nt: TGTGCCAGCAGCCAATTGTCGGGGAACAATGAAAAACTGTTTTTT; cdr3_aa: CASSQLSGNNEKLFF
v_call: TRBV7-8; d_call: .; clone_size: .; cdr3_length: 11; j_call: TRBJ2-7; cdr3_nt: TGTGCCAGCAGCCCGCGAAGCGAGCAGTACTTC; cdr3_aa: CASSPRSEQYF
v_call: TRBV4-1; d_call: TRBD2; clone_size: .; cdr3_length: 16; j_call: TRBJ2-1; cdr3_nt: TGCGCCAGCAGCCAATACGGGACTAGCGGGCTCAATGAGCAGTTCTTC; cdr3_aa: CASSQYGTSGLNEQFF
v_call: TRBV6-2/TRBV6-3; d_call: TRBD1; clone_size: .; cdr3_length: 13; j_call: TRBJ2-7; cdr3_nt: TGTGCCAGCGTGAGGGGGCTCTCCTACGAGCAGTACTTC; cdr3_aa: CASVRGLSYEQYF
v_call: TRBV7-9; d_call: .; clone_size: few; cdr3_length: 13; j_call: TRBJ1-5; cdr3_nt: TGTGCCAGCAGCTCACAGGGAGGGCAGCCCCAGCATTTT; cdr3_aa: CASSSQGGQPQHF
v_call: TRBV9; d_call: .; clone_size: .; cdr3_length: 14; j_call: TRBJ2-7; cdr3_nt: TGTGCCAGCAGCGTGACGACGAGCTCCTACGAGCAGTACTTC; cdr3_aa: CASSVTTSSYEQYF
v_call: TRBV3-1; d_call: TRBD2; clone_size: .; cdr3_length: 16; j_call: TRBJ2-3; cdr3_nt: TGTGCCAGCAGCCCGCCCGCGGGGGGGGCTACAGATACGCAGTATTTT; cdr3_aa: CASSPPAGGATDTQYF
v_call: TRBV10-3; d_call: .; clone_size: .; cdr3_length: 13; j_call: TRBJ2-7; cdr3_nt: TGTGCCATCAGCAGACAGGAGACCTACGAGCAGTACTTC; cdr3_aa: CAISRQETYEQYF
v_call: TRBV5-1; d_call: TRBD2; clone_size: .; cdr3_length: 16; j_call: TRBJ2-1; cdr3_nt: TGCGCCAGCAGCTTGGAAGGGACTAGCGGGTACAATGAGCAGTTCTTC; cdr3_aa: CASSLEGTSGYNEQFF
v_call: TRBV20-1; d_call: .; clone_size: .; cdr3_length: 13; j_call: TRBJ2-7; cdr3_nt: TGCAGTGCTAGTGGGCTGGGGGACTACGAGCAGTACTTC; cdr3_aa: CSASGLGDYEQYF
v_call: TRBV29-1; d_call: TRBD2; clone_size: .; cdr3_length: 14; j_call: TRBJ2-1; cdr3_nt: TGCAGCGTTGCCGGGACTAGCGGGGTTGGTGAGCAGTTCTTC; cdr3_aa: CSVAGTSGVGEQFF
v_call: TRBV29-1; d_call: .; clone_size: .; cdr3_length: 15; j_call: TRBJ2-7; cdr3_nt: TGCAGCGTTGAAGGCGGGGACGCAAGCTCCTACGAGCAGTACTTC; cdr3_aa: CSVEGGDASSYEQYF
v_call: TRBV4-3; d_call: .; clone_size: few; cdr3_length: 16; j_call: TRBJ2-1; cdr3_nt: TGCGCCAGCAGCCAAGATGGGCAATCAAGCGTGAATGGGCAGTTCTTC; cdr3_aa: CASSQDGQSSVNGQFF
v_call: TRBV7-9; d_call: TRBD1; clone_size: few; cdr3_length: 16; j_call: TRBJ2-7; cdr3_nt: TGTGCCAGCATCCCCGGAACAGGGGGCACCGTCCACGAGCAGTACTTC; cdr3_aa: CASIPGTGGTVHEQYF
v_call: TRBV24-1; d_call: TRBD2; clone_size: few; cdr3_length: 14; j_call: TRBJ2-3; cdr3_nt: TGTGCCACCAGTGGGCAGCGGGGTACAGATACGCAGAATTTT; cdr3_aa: CATSGQRGTDTQNF
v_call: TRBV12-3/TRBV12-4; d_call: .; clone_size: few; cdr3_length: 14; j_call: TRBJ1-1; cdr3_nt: TGTGCCAGCAGCACGACAGTCATGAACACTGAAGCTTTCTTT; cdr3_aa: CASSTTVMNTEAFF
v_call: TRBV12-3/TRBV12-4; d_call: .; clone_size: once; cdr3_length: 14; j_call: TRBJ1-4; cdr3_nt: TGTGCCAGCAGCTACCTGGGACCTAATGAAAAACTGTTTTTT; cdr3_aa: CASSYLGPNEKLFF